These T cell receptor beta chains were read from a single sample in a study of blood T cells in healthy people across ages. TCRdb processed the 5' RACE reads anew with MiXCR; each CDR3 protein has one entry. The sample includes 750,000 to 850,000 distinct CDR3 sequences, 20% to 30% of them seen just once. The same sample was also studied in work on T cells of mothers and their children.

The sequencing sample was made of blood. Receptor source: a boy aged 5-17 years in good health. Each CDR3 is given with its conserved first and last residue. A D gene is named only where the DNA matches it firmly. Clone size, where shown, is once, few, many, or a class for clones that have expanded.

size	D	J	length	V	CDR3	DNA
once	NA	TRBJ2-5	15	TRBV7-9	CASTVGAGLQETQYF	TGTGCCAGCACCGTCGGTGCGGGGCTCCAAGAGACCCAGTACTTC
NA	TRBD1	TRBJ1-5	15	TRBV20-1	CSARETGEYNQPQHF	TGCAGTGCTAGAGAAACAGGGGAGTACAATCAGCCCCAGCATTTT
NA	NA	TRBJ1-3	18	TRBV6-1	CASSEEGWAAGEGNTIYF	TGTGCCAGCAGTGAAGAGGGGTGGGCGGCGGGGGAAGGAAACACCATATATTTT
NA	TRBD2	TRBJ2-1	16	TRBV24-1	CATSDLGTSGYNEQFF	TGTGCCACCAGTGATTTGGGGACTAGCGGTTACAATGAGCAGTTCTTC
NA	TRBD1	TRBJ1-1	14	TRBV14	CASSRWDRPTEALF	TGTGCCAGCAGCCGCTGGGACAGGCCCACTGAAGCTCTCTTT
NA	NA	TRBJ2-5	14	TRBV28	CASRVGPLAETRYF	TGTGCCAGCAGGGTCGGGCCCCTAGCAGAGACCCGGTACTTC
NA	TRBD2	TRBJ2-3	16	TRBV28	CASSEGLAGRTDTQYF	TGTGCCAGCAGTGAAGGTCTAGCGGGACGCACAGATACGCAGTATTTT
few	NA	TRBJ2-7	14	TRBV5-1	CASSPGTLAYEQYF	TGCGCCAGCAGCCCCGGGACACTAGCCTACGAGCAGTACTTC
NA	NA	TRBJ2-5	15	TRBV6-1	CASSALLGEVETQYF	TGTGCCAGCAGTGCCCTGCTCGGTGAGGTGGAGACCCAGTACTTC
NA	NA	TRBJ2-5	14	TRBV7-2	CASSFLDGRETQYF	TGTGCCAGCAGCTTCCTGGATGGGAGAGAGACCCAGTACTTC
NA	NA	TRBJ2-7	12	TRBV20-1	CSAPRRDYEQYF	TGCAGTGCCCCCAGGCGGGACTACGAGCAGTACTTC
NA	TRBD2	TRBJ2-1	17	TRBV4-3	CASSQGTAGPSYNEQFF	TGCGCCAGCAGCCAAGGTACAGCGGGGCCCTCCTACAATGAGCAGTTCTTC
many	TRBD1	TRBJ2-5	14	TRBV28	CASSRRTGEETQYF	TGTGCCAGCAGTCGACGGACAGGGGAAGAGACCCAGTACTTC
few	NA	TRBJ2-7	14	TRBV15	CATSRDRQNYEQYF	TGTGCCACCAGCAGAGATCGACAGAACTACGAGCAGTACTTC
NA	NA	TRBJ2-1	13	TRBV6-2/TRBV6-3	CASSLSHRDEQFF	TGTGCCAGCAGTTTGAGTCACAGGGATGAGCAGTTCTTC
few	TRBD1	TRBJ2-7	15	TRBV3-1	CASSHGTGAQQEQYF	TGTGCCAGCAGCCACGGGACAGGGGCTCAGCAGGAGCAGTACTTC
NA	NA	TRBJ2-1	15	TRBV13	CASSLRSEVYNEQFF	TGTGCCAGCAGCTTACGGTCCGAAGTCTACAATGAGCAGTTCTTC
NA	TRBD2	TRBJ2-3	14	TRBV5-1	CASRLAGHTDTQYF	TGCGCCAGTCGACTAGCGGGGCACACAGATACGCAGTATTTT
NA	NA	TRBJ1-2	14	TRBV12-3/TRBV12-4	CASSFGSPNYGYTF	TGTGCCAGCAGTTTTGGCAGCCCTAACTATGGCTACACCTTC
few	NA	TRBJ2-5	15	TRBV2	CASSETGTPEETQYF	TGTGCCAGCAGTGAAACCGGGACCCCCGAAGAGACCCAGTACTTC
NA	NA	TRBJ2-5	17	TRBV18	CASSPLGGPQPEETQYF	TGTGCCAGCTCACCGCTGGGGGGGCCCCAGCCAGAAGAGACCCAGTACTTC
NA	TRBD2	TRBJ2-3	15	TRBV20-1	CSAQASGGVTDTQYF	TGCAGTGCCCAAGCCAGCGGGGGGGTAACAGATACGCAGTATTTT
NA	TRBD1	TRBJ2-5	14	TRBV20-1	CSADPWDREETQYF	TGCAGTGCGGACCCATGGGACAGGGAAGAGACCCAGTACTTC
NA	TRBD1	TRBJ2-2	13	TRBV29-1	CSVVTGVAGELFF	TGCAGCGTAGTAACAGGGGTAGCCGGGGAGCTGTTTTTT
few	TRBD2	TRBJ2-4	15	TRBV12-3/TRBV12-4	CASSSGLAGGLPQYF	TGTGCCAGCAGTTCGGGACTAGCGGGAGGGTTGCCCCAGTACTTC
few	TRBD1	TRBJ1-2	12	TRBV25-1	CASRDRGEDYTF	TGTGCCAGCAGAGACAGGGGCGAAGACTACACCTTC
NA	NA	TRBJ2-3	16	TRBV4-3	CASSQAPARPTDTQYF	TGCGCCAGCAGCCAAGCTCCAGCTCGGCCCACAGATACGCAGTATTTT
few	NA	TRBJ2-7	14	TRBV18	CASSLFATGYEQYF	TGTGCCAGCTCACTTTTCGCGACAGGTTACGAGCAGTACTTC
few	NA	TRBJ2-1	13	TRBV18	CASSPQGKSEQFF	TGTGCCAGCTCACCTCAGGGTAAGAGTGAGCAGTTCTTC
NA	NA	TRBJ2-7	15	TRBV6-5	CASSPPGQLPALQYF	TGTGCCAGCAGTCCCCCGGGACAACTCCCTGCCCTGCAGTACTTC
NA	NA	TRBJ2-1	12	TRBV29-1	CSVKVEVYEQFF	TGCAGCGTCAAGGTTGAGGTCTATGAGCAGTTCTTC
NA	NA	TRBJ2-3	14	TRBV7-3	CASSEGPSTDTQYF	TGTGCCAGCAGCGAGGGACCGAGCACAGATACGCAGTATTTT
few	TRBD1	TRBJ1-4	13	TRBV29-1	CSVRDRAQKKLFF	TGCAGCGTAAGGGACAGGGCACAGAAGAAACTGTTTTTT
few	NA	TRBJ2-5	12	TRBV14	CASSQGLAKQYF	TGTGCCAGCAGCCAAGGGCTAGCGAAGCAGTACTTC
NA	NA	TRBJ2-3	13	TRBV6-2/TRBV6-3	CASSYSTRHTQYF	TGTGCCAGCAGTTACTCAACCAGGCATACGCAGTATTTT
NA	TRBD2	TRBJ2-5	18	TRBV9	CASSAPLEASGSDETQYF	TGTGCCAGCAGCGCCCCCTTAGAGGCTAGCGGGAGCGATGAGACCCAGTACTTC
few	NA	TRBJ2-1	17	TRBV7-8	CASSLHSPGPRGNEQFF	TGTGCCAGCAGCCTCCACAGCCCGGGTCCCCGCGGCAATGAGCAGTTCTTC
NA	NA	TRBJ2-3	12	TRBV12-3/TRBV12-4	CASSLQVGTQYF	TGTGCCAGCAGCCTTCAAGTCGGTACGCAGTATTTT
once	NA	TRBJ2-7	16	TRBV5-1	CASSLEGGPSVYKQYF	TGCGCCAGCAGCTTGGAGGGGGGGCCCAGTGTGTACAAGCAGTACTTC
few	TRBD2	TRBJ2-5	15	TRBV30	CAWSPGLAGIETQYF	TGTGCCTGGAGTCCTGGACTAGCGGGGATTGAGACCCAGTACTTC
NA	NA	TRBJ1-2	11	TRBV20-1	CSAKEGSLGTF	TGCAGTGCGAAAGAGGGGTCCTTGGGCACCTTC
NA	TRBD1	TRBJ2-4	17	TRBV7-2	CASSSSGTGLSKNIQYF	TGTGCCAGCAGCTCATCCGGGACAGGATTATCCAAAAACATTCAGTACTTC
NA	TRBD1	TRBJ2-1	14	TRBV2	CAISRGSTYNEQFF	TGTGCCATTTCCAGGGGGAGTACCTACAATGAGCAGTTCTTC
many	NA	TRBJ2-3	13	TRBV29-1	CSVRGRTTDTQYF	TGCAGCGTTCGGGGGAGGACCACAGATACGCAGTATTTT
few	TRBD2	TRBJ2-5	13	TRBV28	CASGRGGVETQYF	TGTGCCAGCGGCCGGGGGGGGGTGGAGACCCAGTACTTC
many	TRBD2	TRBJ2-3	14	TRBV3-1	CASTPGGAADTQYF	TGTGCCAGCACCCCGGGGGGGGCCGCAGATACGCAGTATTTT
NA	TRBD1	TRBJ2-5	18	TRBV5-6	CASSQDRKADRAQETQYF	TGTGCCAGCAGCCAAGATAGAAAGGCCGACAGGGCCCAAGAGACCCAGTACTTC
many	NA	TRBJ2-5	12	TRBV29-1	CSVEVGLETQYF	TGCAGCGTTGAAGTAGGGTTGGAGACCCAGTACTTC
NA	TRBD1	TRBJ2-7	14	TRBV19	CASSPWTGGNEQYF	TGTGCCAGTAGTCCCTGGACAGGGGGCAACGAGCAGTACTTC
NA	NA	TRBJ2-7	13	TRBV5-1	CASSEGPNYEQYF	TGCGCCAGCAGCGAGGGACCGAACTACGAGCAGTACTTC